The rows below give T cell receptor beta chains drawn from one sample of a study of radiotherapy plus CTLA-4 blockade in lung cancer. The method was immunoSEQ multiplex PCR; TCRdb's version includes in-frame clones alone and lacks a portion of them. Found here are around 130,000 clones, 80% to 90% of them singletons; the top ten hold 5.5% to 7%. Material: peripheral blood, obtained from a patient treated with radiotherapy plus ipilimumab. These receptors came from a human donor with non-small cell lung cancer that progressed on radiotherapy plus ipilimumab. The CDR3 runs from the conserved cysteine through the conserved F or W. D genes are given only for firm matches. Clone size appears in some rows only: once, few, many, or a class for an expanded clone.

len: 15; j_gene: TRBJ1-2; v_gene: TRBV19; d_gene: TRBD1; abundance: NA; CDR3nt: TGTGCCAGTAGTCCTTGGACAGGGAGAAACTATGGCTACACCTTC; CDR3aa: CASSPWTGRNYGYTF
len: 14; j_gene: TRBJ2-1; v_gene: TRBV29-1; d_gene: NA; abundance: once; CDR3nt: TGCAGCGTTGGAGGAGGGGTTGCCTACAATGAGCAGTTCTTC; CDR3aa: CSVGGGVAYNEQFF
len: 14; j_gene: TRBJ1-5; v_gene: TRBV2; d_gene: TRBD1; abundance: NA; CDR3nt: TGTGCCAGCAGCCCTGACAGGGGCAATCAGCCCCAGCATTTT; CDR3aa: CASSPDRGNQPQHF
len: 14; j_gene: TRBJ1-1; v_gene: TRBV7-9; d_gene: TRBD1; abundance: NA; CDR3nt: TGTGCCACCAACGACAGGGAATCCAACACTGAAGCTTTCTTT; CDR3aa: CATNDRESNTEAFF
len: 13; j_gene: TRBJ1-5; v_gene: TRBV5-1; d_gene: NA; abundance: NA; CDR3nt: TGCGCCAGCAGCTTGGGGGGGAGTCAGCCCCAGCATTTT; CDR3aa: CASSLGGSQPQHF
len: 13; j_gene: TRBJ1-1; v_gene: TRBV7-3; d_gene: NA; abundance: NA; CDR3nt: TGTGCCAGCAGCTTAGGGAGGGAGCAACCCGCTTTCTTT; CDR3aa: CASSLGREQPAFF
len: 13; j_gene: TRBJ1-4; v_gene: TRBV30; d_gene: NA; abundance: NA; CDR3nt: TGTGCCTGCTCAGGGAGGCTGAGTGAAAAACTGTTTTTT; CDR3aa: CACSGRLSEKLFF
len: 15; j_gene: TRBJ2-7; v_gene: TRBV6-6; d_gene: NA; abundance: NA; CDR3nt: TGTGCCAGCAGCCAAACCCACCAGGGGACCTACGAGCAGTACTTC; CDR3aa: CASSQTHQGTYEQYF
len: 16; j_gene: TRBJ2-1; v_gene: TRBV9; d_gene: NA; abundance: few; CDR3nt: TGTGCCAGCAGCGTAGGAACTGGGCCCTCCTACAATGAGCAGTTCTTC; CDR3aa: CASSVGTGPSYNEQFF
len: 16; j_gene: TRBJ2-1; v_gene: TRBV6-5; d_gene: TRBD1; abundance: NA; CDR3nt: TGTGCCAGCAGTTACTGGGGACAGGGCTACAGGAATGAGCAGTTCTTC; CDR3aa: CASSYWGQGYRNEQFF
len: 15; j_gene: TRBJ2-5; v_gene: TRBV5-1; d_gene: NA; abundance: NA; CDR3nt: TGCGCCAGCAGCTTGGTGGGTGTGGGACAAGAGACCCAGTACTTC; CDR3aa: CASSLVGVGQETQYF
len: 13; j_gene: TRBJ2-1; v_gene: TRBV11-2; d_gene: NA; abundance: once; CDR3nt: TGTGCCAGCAGCCTAGGGGGGTCTGATGAGCAGTTCTTC; CDR3aa: CASSLGGSDEQFF
len: 17; j_gene: TRBJ2-7; v_gene: TRBV29-1; d_gene: TRBD2; abundance: NA; CDR3nt: TGCAGCGTTGCGGGAGGCCGGAACAGCACCCAGGGATACGAGCAGTACTTC; CDR3aa: CSVAGGRNSTQGYEQYF
len: 14; j_gene: TRBJ2-1; v_gene: TRBV11-2; d_gene: TRBD1; abundance: NA; CDR3nt: TGTGCCAGCAGCTTCGGACAGGTCAACAATGAGCAGTTCTTC; CDR3aa: CASSFGQVNNEQFF
len: 15; j_gene: TRBJ1-5; v_gene: TRBV4-1; d_gene: NA; abundance: once; CDR3nt: TGCGCCAGCAGCCAAGAGGTACAGAGGAATCAGCCCCAGCATTTT; CDR3aa: CASSQEVQRNQPQHF
len: 14; j_gene: TRBJ2-1; v_gene: TRBV27; d_gene: NA; abundance: NA; CDR3nt: TGTGCCAGCACTCCCGGGGGCAGAAACAATGAGCAGTTCTTC; CDR3aa: CASTPGGRNNEQFF
len: 14; j_gene: TRBJ1-2; v_gene: TRBV6-6; d_gene: NA; abundance: few; CDR3nt: TGTGCCAGCAGGCGACAGGTACAAGGTGGTGGCTACACCTTC; CDR3aa: CASRRQVQGGGYTF
len: 17; j_gene: TRBJ2-1; v_gene: TRBV12-2; d_gene: NA; abundance: NA; CDR3nt: TGTGCAAGTCGCTTAGCGAGAGACAGCGATATCAACAATGAGCAGTTCTTC; CDR3aa: CASRLARDSDINNEQFF
len: 14; j_gene: TRBJ2-5; v_gene: TRBV6-1; d_gene: TRBD1; abundance: NA; CDR3nt: TGTGCCAGCAGGGTAAACAGGGGGCGAGAGACCCAGTACTTC; CDR3aa: CASRVNRGRETQYF
len: 14; j_gene: TRBJ2-7; v_gene: TRBV4-1; d_gene: TRBD2; abundance: once; CDR3nt: TGCGCCAGCAGCCAGGGGGGGGTTGGCGGGAGCCAGTACTTC; CDR3aa: CASSQGGVGGSQYF
len: 13; j_gene: TRBJ2-1; v_gene: TRBV29-1; d_gene: TRBD1; abundance: NA; CDR3nt: TGCAGCGTTGAGACAGGGGGAACCAATGAGCAGTTCTTC; CDR3aa: CSVETGGTNEQFF
len: 14; j_gene: TRBJ1-4; v_gene: TRBV6-1; d_gene: NA; abundance: NA; CDR3nt: TGTGCCAGCAGCCCCTGGGGGCTTAATGAAAAACTGTTTTTT; CDR3aa: CASSPWGLNEKLFF
len: 15; j_gene: TRBJ1-4; v_gene: TRBV2; d_gene: NA; abundance: NA; CDR3nt: TGTGCCAGCACTCAAGGGTTGGGGACTAATGAAAAACTGTTTTTT; CDR3aa: CASTQGLGTNEKLFF
len: 16; j_gene: TRBJ1-2; v_gene: TRBV4-1; d_gene: NA; abundance: NA; CDR3nt: TGCGCCAGCAGCCCGACCTTAGGTACCCGCGGCTATGGCTACACCTTC; CDR3aa: CASSPTLGTRGYGYTF
len: 13; j_gene: TRBJ1-6; v_gene: TRBV30; d_gene: NA; abundance: NA; CDR3nt: TGTGCCTGGAGGATGGGCGAATGTTCACCCCTCCACTTT; CDR3aa: CAWRMGECSPLHF
len: 15; j_gene: TRBJ2-2; v_gene: TRBV5-4; d_gene: NA; abundance: NA; CDR3nt: TGTGCCAGCAGCTTCGGAGGGCCGGGGACCGGGGAGCTGTTTTTT; CDR3aa: CASSFGGPGTGELFF
len: 17; j_gene: TRBJ2-7; v_gene: TRBV11-2; d_gene: NA; abundance: once; CDR3nt: TGTGCCAGCAACCCGGGGACAGGGGCTACTAGCGGGAGCGAGCAGTACTTC; CDR3aa: CASNPGTGATSGSEQYF
len: 13; j_gene: TRBJ2-7; v_gene: TRBV7-2; d_gene: NA; abundance: NA; CDR3nt: TGTGCCAGCAGGGTTACGGTCTCCTACGAGCAGTACTTC; CDR3aa: CASRVTVSYEQYF
len: 12; j_gene: TRBJ2-1; v_gene: TRBV11-3; d_gene: NA; abundance: few; CDR3nt: TGTGCCAGCAGCTTAAACAGCAATGAGCAGTTCTTC; CDR3aa: CASSLNSNEQFF
len: 16; j_gene: TRBJ2-1; v_gene: TRBV13; d_gene: TRBD2; abundance: NA; CDR3nt: TGTGCCAGCAGCCTCCGCCTTCGCGGGAGTGGAAATGAGCAGTTCTTC; CDR3aa: CASSLRLRGSGNEQFF
len: 17; j_gene: TRBJ1-2; v_gene: TRBV28; d_gene: NA; abundance: once; CDR3nt: TGTGCCAGCAGTTCCCAGGGTCTGGGTTTCTCGAACTATGGCTACACCTTC; CDR3aa: CASSSQGLGFSNYGYTF
len: 17; j_gene: TRBJ1-5; v_gene: TRBV16; d_gene: TRBD1; abundance: NA; CDR3nt: TGTGCCAGCAGCACATTGGTGCAGGGGGCCGGGAACCAGCCCCAGCATTTT; CDR3aa: CASSTLVQGAGNQPQHF
len: 15; j_gene: TRBJ1-2; v_gene: TRBV19; d_gene: NA; abundance: NA; CDR3nt: TGTGCCAGTAGTATCACGCGGGGAAGAAGCTATGGCTACACCTTC; CDR3aa: CASSITRGRSYGYTF
len: 14; j_gene: TRBJ2-2; v_gene: TRBV6-1; d_gene: NA; abundance: NA; CDR3nt: TGTGCCAGCAGTGGCGGACGGGGAATAGGGGAGCTGTTTTTT; CDR3aa: CASSGGRGIGELFF
len: 16; j_gene: TRBJ1-5; v_gene: TRBV2; d_gene: NA; abundance: NA; CDR3nt: TGTGCCAGCAGTGTCCAAGGAGGCAGGGGCAATCAGCCCCAGCATTTT; CDR3aa: CASSVQGGRGNQPQHF
len: 15; j_gene: TRBJ2-1; v_gene: TRBV7-6; d_gene: NA; abundance: NA; CDR3nt: TGTGCCAGCACCCCCGGCCCGGGGTCCTACAATGAGCAGTTCTTC; CDR3aa: CASTPGPGSYNEQFF
len: 15; j_gene: TRBJ2-7; v_gene: TRBV2; d_gene: NA; abundance: NA; CDR3nt: TGTGCCAGTCTAGTAGGGCTAGTCCGACTTGACGAGCAGTACTTC; CDR3aa: CASLVGLVRLDEQYF
len: 16; j_gene: TRBJ2-3; v_gene: TRBV7-8; d_gene: TRBD2; abundance: NA; CDR3nt: TGTGCCAGCAGCTATAGCGGGAGGGCCTTCACAGATACGCAGTATTTT; CDR3aa: CASSYSGRAFTDTQYF
len: 14; j_gene: TRBJ1-2; v_gene: TRBV6-1; d_gene: NA; abundance: NA; CDR3nt: TGTGCCAGCAGTGCGGGACACACCAACTATGGCTACACCTTC; CDR3aa: CASSAGHTNYGYTF
len: 13; j_gene: TRBJ2-1; v_gene: TRBV7-2; d_gene: NA; abundance: NA; CDR3nt: TGTGCCAGCAGCCCCCGAGTCGGCAATGAGCAGTTCTTC; CDR3aa: CASSPRVGNEQFF
len: 12; j_gene: TRBJ2-7; v_gene: TRBV7-9; d_gene: NA; abundance: few; CDR3nt: TGTGCCAGCAGCTTGTTCCCCTACGAGCAGTACTTC; CDR3aa: CASSLFPYEQYF
len: 14; j_gene: TRBJ2-3; v_gene: TRBV27; d_gene: NA; abundance: NA; CDR3nt: TGTGCCAGCAGGACCGACAGTTTCACAGATACGCAGTATTTT; CDR3aa: CASRTDSFTDTQYF
len: 13; j_gene: TRBJ2-7; v_gene: TRBV2; d_gene: TRBD1; abundance: NA; CDR3nt: TGTGCCAGCAGGAGAACAGGGGGCTACGAGCAGTACTTC; CDR3aa: CASRRTGGYEQYF
len: 16; j_gene: TRBJ2-5; v_gene: TRBV5-4; d_gene: TRBD2; abundance: once; CDR3nt: TGTGCCGCCAGTAATCTAGCGGGAGCCTCACAAGAGACCCAGTACTTC; CDR3aa: CAASNLAGASQETQYF
len: 15; j_gene: TRBJ1-4; v_gene: TRBV4-2; d_gene: NA; abundance: NA; CDR3nt: TGTGCCAGCAGCCAACCGACGTCAACTAATGAAAAACTGTTTTTT; CDR3aa: CASSQPTSTNEKLFF
len: 16; j_gene: TRBJ2-3; v_gene: TRBV2; d_gene: NA; abundance: NA; CDR3nt: TGTGCCAGCAGTGGGCGGACAGACCCTAGCACAGATACGCAGTATTTT; CDR3aa: CASSGRTDPSTDTQYF
len: 16; j_gene: TRBJ2-5; v_gene: TRBV25-1; d_gene: NA; abundance: NA; CDR3nt: TGTGCCAGCAGTGAATCCCTCAGGGGATACCAAGAGACCCAGTACTTC; CDR3aa: CASSESLRGYQETQYF
len: 16; j_gene: TRBJ2-2; v_gene: TRBV19; d_gene: TRBD2; abundance: NA; CDR3nt: TGTGCCAGTAGTCCCTCCCCGGGGGGAAACACCGGGGAGCTGTTTTTT; CDR3aa: CASSPSPGGNTGELFF
len: 20; j_gene: TRBJ2-6; v_gene: TRBV6-1; d_gene: TRBD1; abundance: NA; CDR3nt: TGTGCCAGCAGTGAAGCTTCTCCGGGACAGGGGGCGCCTCGGGCCAACGTCCTGACTTTC; CDR3aa: CASSEASPGQGAPRANVLTF
len: 14; j_gene: TRBJ2-1; v_gene: TRBV6-5; d_gene: TRBD2; abundance: NA; CDR3nt: TGTGCCACCTGGCGGGGGGGGCCTTACAATGAGCAGTTCTTC; CDR3aa: CATWRGGPYNEQFF
len: 14; j_gene: TRBJ1-1; v_gene: TRBV15; d_gene: NA; abundance: NA; CDR3nt: TGTGCCACCAGCAGAGACAGGGTTAACACTGAAGCTTTCTTT; CDR3aa: CATSRDRVNTEAFF
len: 16; j_gene: TRBJ2-1; v_gene: TRBV2; d_gene: TRBD2; abundance: NA; CDR3nt: TGTGCCAGCTTTCCAGGGGCGGGAGGGGTATACAATGAGCAGTTCTTC; CDR3aa: CASFPGAGGVYNEQFF
len: 14; j_gene: TRBJ2-5; v_gene: TRBV7-6; d_gene: NA; abundance: NA; CDR3nt: TGTGCCAGCAGCTTAGGCAGGACGCAAGAGACCCAGTACTTC; CDR3aa: CASSLGRTQETQYF
len: 16; j_gene: TRBJ2-1; v_gene: TRBV28; d_gene: TRBD2; abundance: few; CDR3nt: TGTGCCAGCAGTCGCGGACTAGCGGGACTAACCCATGAGCAGTTCTTC; CDR3aa: CASSRGLAGLTHEQFF